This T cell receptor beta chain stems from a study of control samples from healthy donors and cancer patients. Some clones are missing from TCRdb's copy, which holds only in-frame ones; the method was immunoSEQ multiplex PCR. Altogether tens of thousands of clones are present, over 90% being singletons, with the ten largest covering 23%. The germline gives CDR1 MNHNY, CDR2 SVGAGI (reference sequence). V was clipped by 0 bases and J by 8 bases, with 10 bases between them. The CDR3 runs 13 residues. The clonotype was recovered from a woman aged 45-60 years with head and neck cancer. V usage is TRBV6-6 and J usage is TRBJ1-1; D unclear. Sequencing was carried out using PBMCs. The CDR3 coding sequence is TGTGCCAGCAGTTACTCAGCGGGCGCCGAAGCTTTCTTT. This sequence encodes CASSYSAGAEAFF.